Included here is one T cell receptor (beta chain) sequence, with context. This specimen belongs to a study of cytomegalovirus exposure and HLA in healthy donors. A multiplex PCR was run with 60 Vbeta primers and 13 Jbeta primers. Data came from immunoSEQ multiplex PCR; TCRdb stores just in-frame clones and leaves some out. The data show 100,000 to 150,000 clones, 60% to 80% seen once. CDR3 length: 15 amino acids. J gave up 4 bases and V 4 bases, and 7 bases lay outside the gene matches. The germline gives CDR1 SNHLY, CDR2 FYNNEI. The sequenced sample consisted of PBMCs. The TCR comes from a man aged 50 to 59 in good health and CMV-seropositive. V gene TRBV2 combines with J gene TRBJ2-1, with 7 bases identical to TRBD2. CDR3 sequence: CASSVGLAVYNEQFF. CDR3 DNA: TGTGCCAGCAGTGTGGGGCTAGCGGTTTACAATGAGCAGTTCTTC.